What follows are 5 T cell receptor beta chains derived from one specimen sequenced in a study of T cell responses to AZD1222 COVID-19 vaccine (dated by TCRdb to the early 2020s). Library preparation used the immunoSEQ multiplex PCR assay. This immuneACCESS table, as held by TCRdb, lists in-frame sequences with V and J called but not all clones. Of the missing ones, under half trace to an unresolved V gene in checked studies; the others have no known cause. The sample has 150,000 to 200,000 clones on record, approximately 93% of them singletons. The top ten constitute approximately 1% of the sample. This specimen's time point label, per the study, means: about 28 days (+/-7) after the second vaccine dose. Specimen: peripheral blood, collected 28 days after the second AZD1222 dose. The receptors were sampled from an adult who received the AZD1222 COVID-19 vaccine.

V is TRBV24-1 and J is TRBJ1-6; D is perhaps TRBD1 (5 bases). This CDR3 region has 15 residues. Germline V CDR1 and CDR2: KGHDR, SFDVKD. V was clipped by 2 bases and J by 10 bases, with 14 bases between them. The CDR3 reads CATSDSGTRDSPLHF. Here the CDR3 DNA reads TGTGCCACCAGTGATTCCGGGACGCGGGACTCACCCCTCCACTTT.

The CDR3 sequence: CASSPRTGGYTF. The CDR3 DNA follows: TGTGCCAGCAGTCCTCGGACAGGGGGCTACACCTTC. This sequence joins TRBV12-3 or TRBV12-4 and TRBJ1-2, with 8 bases identical to TRBD1. The V gene end was trimmed by 5 bases and the J gene end by 8 bases; junction bases not matched to a gene: 4. CDR3 length equals 12 residues.

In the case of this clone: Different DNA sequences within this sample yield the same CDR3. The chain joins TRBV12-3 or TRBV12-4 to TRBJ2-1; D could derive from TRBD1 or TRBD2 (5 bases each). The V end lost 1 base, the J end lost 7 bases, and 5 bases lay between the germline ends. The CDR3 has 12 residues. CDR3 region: CASSLGGNEQFF. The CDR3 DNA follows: TGTGCCAGCAGTTTAGGGGGGAATGAGCAGTTCTTC.

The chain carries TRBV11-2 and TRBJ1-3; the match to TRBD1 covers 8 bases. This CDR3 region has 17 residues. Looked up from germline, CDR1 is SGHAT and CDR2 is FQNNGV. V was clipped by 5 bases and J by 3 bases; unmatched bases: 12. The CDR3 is CASSPRTGQTFGNTIYF. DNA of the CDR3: TGTGCCAGCAGCCCCAGGACAGGGCAAACTTTTGGAAACACCATATATTTT.

The CDR3 region is CASSGDRANTEAFF. The CDR3 region has the DNA TGTGCCAGCAGCGGGGACAGGGCGAACACTGAAGCTTTCTTT. The chain employs TRBV5-6 and TRBJ1-1; 9 bases agree with TRBD1. V shed 4 bases and J 1 base; nucleotides not matched to a gene: 2. CDR1 is SGHDT and CDR2 is YYEEEE in the germline V gene. The length of the CDR3 is 14 residues.